Listed here are 13 T cell receptor beta chains from one sample, sequenced in a study of shared clonotypes between healthy human individuals. TCRdb's table, derived via immunoSEQ multiplex PCR, lists solely in-frame clones and lacks some. The sample has about 2 million clones, roughly 96% seen once. The sample was naive CD4+ T cells sorted from blood. The subset denotes: CD45RA+ positively selected. These receptors originate from a man in his late teens or twenties in good health.

The chain carries TRBV6-6 and TRBJ1-1, with 7 bases lining up with TRBD1. The V segment lost 5 bases and the J segment 4 bases; nucleotides outside the gene matches: 1. CDR1 is MNHNY and CDR2 is SVGAGI in the germline V gene (reference sequence). The CDR3 has 12 residues. The CDR3 bases are TGTGCCAGCAGTGAGGGGGCCACTGAAGCTTTCTTT. This codes for CASSEGATEAFF.

The J gene is TRBJ1-1, the V gene TRBV12-5; D is perhaps TRBD1 (5 bases). Germline assignment: CDR1 LGHNT and CDR2 FRNRAP. V lost 4 bases and J 4 bases, leaving 10 bases between the germline ends. The CDR3 spans 13 residues. The CDR3 loop is CASGSRQRTEAFF. CDR3 coding DNA: TGTGCTAGTGGTTCCCGACAGCGCACTGAAGCTTTCTTT.

The chain has TRBV6-1 and TRBJ1-3; 8 bases align to TRBD1. The V segment lost 4 bases and the J segment 2 bases; nucleotides outside the gene matches: 7. CDR1 and CDR2 (germline): MNHNS, SASEGT. The CDR3 sequence is 16 residues long. CDR3 residues: CASSGQGRSAGNTIYF. The DNA of the CDR3 is TGTGCCAGCAGTGGACAGGGGAGGAGTGCTGGAAACACCATATATTTT.

The V call is TRBV14, the J call TRBJ1-2; no definite D call. CDR3 length: 13 amino acids. Between the trimmed V and J ends, which lost 4 bases and 8 bases, there was a span of 14 bases. The germline V gene encodes CDR1 SGHDN and CDR2 FVKESK. The CDR3 nucleotides are TGTGCCAGCAGCCCGTACGCGGGCACGGGCTACACCTTC. Protein sequence: CASSPYAGTGYTF. The variable domain in full, with the rest retrieved from reference TRBV14 and TRBJ1-2, is EAGVTQFPSHSVIEKGQTVTLRCDPISGHDNLYWYRRVMGKEIKFLLHFVKESKQDESGMPNNRFLAERTGGTYSTLKVQPAELEDSGVYFCASSPYAGTGYTFGSGTRLTVV.

The DNA of the CDR3 is TGTGCCAGCAGTTCAGGGACAGGGAATCTTACACCCCTCCACTTT. Protein: CASSSGTGNLTPLHF. The chain is built from TRBV28 and TRBJ1-6, with TRBD1 matching over 9 bases. This CDR3 has 15 residues. Germline lookup yields CDR1 MDHEN and CDR2 SYDVKM. V dropped 4 bases and J dropped 11; count of bases not matched to a gene: 9.

The gene calls are TRBV15 and TRBJ2-4; D remains ambiguous. Germline CDR1 and CDR2: LNHNV and YYDKDF (reference sequence). CDR3 length equals 11 residues. V was trimmed by 3 bases and J by 4 bases, leaving 1 base between them. In DNA, the CDR3 is TGTGCCACCAGCAGTAAAAACATTCAGTACTTC. Its protein is CATSSKNIQYF.

V is TRBV7-2 and J is TRBJ2-3; TRBD2 matches at 9 bases. CDR1 and CDR2 (germline): SGHTA, FQGNSA. The CDR3 sequence is 16 residues long. V lost 4 bases, J lost 0 bases, and 5 bases stayed unmatched. CDR3 nucleotides: TGTGCCAGCAGCTCCCGCGGGGGGGCCAGCACAGATACGCAGTATTTT. Protein sequence: CASSSRGGASTDTQYF.

The V gene is TRBV6-6, the J gene TRBJ1-2; D uncertain. This CDR3 is built from 11 residues. V lost 0 bases and J lost 13, with 9 bases in between. Germline CDR1 and CDR2: MNHNY and SVGAGI (reference sequence). The CDR3 coding sequence is TGTGCCAGCAGTTACTCGACGGCGGGCACCTTC. Its translation: CASSYSTAGTF.

The V and J genes are TRBV6-6 and TRBJ2-3; D uncertain. Trimming took 6 bases from V and 3 from J, leaving 16 bases between them. CDR1 MNHNY and CDR2 SVGAGI come from the germline V gene (reference sequence). This CDR3 contains 15 residues. CDR3 DNA: TGTGCCAGCAGCCGTCCGAACAGTTGGACAGATACGCAGTATTTT. This codes for CASSRPNSWTDTQYF.

The chain combines TRBV6-1 with TRBJ1-6; 9 positions agree with TRBD1. Germline values: CDR1 MNHNS, CDR2 SASEGT. The junction had 12 bases not matched to a gene; V was cut back by 3 bases and J by 9 bases. The CDR3 contains 17 residues. CDR3 nucleotide sequence: TGTGCCAGCAGTGACTTTGGGGTGGACAGGGGTATTTCACCCCTCCACTTT. It encodes CASSDFGVDRGISPLHF.

The chain links TRBV2 to TRBJ2-3; TRBD1 matches at 8 bases. Germline CDR1 reads SNHLY; CDR2 reads FYNNEI. This CDR3 comprises 12 residues. V gave up 7 bases and J gave up 5 bases; unmatched junction bases: 2. The CDR3: CASNDRGDTQYF. CDR3 bases: TGTGCCAGCAATGACAGGGGAGATACGCAGTATTTT.

The DNA for the CDR3 is TGTGCCAGCAGTAACCTTGGGCTGAACACTGAAGCTTTCTTT. Translating it yields CASSNLGLNTEAFF. The V call is TRBV2, the J call TRBJ1-1; no clear D gene. The CDR3 is 14 amino acids. V lost 5 bases and J lost 0, with 10 bases in between. Germline V lookup: CDR1 SNHLY, CDR2 FYNNEI. Full variable domain (remainder filled in from reference TRBV2 and TRBJ1-1): EPEVTQTPSHQVTQMGQEVILRCVPISNHLYFYWYRQILGQKVEFLVSFYNNEISEKSEIFDDQFSVERPDGSNFTLKIRSTKLEDSAMYFCASSNLGLNTEAFFGQGTRLTVV.

The chain recombines TRBV6-6 with TRBJ1-3; unclear D gene. The germline V gene encodes CDR1 MNHNY and CDR2 SVGAGI (reference sequence). V was pared by 10 bases and J by 0 bases, with 13 bases between. The CDR3 is made up of 14 amino acids. In nucleotides, the CDR3 is TGTGCCACCTCAGGATTGGACTCTGGAAACACCATATATTTT. Its protein product is CATSGLDSGNTIYF.